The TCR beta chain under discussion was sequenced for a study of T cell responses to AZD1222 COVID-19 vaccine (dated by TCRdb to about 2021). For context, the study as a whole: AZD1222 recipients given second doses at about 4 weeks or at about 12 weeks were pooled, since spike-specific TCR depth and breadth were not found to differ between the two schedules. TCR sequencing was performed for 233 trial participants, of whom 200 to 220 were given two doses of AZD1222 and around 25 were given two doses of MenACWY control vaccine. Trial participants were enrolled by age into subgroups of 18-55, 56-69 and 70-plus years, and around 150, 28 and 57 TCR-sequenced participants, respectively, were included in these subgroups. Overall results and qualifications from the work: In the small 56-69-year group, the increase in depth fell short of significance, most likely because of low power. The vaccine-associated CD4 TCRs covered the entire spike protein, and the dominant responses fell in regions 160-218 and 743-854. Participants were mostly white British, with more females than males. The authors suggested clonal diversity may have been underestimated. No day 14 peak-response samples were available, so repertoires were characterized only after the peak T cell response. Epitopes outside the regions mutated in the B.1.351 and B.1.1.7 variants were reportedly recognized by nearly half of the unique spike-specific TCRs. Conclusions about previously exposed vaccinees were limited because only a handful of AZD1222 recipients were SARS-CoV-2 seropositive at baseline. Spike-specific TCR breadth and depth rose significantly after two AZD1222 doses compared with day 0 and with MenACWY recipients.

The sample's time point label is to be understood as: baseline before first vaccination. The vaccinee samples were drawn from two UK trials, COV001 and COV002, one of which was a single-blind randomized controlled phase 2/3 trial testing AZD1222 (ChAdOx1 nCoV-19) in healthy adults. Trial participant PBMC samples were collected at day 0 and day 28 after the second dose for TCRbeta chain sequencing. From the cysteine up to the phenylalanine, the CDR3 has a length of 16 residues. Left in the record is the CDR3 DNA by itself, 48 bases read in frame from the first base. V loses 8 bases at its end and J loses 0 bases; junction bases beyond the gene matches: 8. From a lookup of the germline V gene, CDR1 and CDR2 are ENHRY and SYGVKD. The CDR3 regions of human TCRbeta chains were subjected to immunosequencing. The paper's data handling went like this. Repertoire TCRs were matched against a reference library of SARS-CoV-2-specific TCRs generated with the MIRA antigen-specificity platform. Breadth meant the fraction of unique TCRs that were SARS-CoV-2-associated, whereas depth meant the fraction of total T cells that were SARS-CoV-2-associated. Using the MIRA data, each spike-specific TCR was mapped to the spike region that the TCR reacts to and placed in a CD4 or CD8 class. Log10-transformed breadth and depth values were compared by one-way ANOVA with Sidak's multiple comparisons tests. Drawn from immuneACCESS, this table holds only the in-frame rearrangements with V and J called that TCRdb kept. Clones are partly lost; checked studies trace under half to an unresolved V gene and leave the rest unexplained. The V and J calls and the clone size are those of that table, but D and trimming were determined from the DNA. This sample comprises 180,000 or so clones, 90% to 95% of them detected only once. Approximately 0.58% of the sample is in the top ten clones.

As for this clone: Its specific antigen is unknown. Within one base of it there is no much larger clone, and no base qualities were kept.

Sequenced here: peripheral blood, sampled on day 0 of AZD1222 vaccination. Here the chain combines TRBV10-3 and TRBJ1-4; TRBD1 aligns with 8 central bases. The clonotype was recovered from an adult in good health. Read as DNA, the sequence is TGTGCCATCGGAGGGACAGGCTTAACAACTAATGAAAAACTGTTTTTT. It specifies CAIGGTGLTTNEKLFF.